The 5 T cell receptor beta chains reported below all come from one sample, sequenced in a study of OX40 agonist ivuxolimab in advanced cancers. Clones were read by immunoSEQ multiplex PCR, and TCRdb kept only the in-frame ones, dropping some. The table shows approximately 33,000 clones, with over 90% occurring only once. The material sequenced was CD4+ or CD8+ T cells sorted from blood, taken in a trial of the OX40 agonist ivuxolimab. These receptors came from an adult with an advanced solid tumor such as melanoma, head and neck, liver or kidney cancer.

This chain uses TRBV5-4 with TRBJ1-3; D is perhaps TRBD1 (6 bases). The germline V and J ends were trimmed by 3 bases and 4 bases, with 11 bases remaining between them. The CDR3 covers 14 residues. Per the germline V gene, CDR1 is SGHNT and CDR2 is YYREEE (reference sequence). The CDR3 DNA reads as TGTGCCAGCAGCTCTCTGGACAGAGGAAACACCATATATTTT. It specifies CASSSLDRGNTIYF.

This clone was observed a single time. This chain connects TRBV6-1 to TRBJ2-2; 9 bases map to TRBD2. V lost 6 bases to trimming and J lost 5 bases; unmatched junction nucleotides: 7. Germline CDR1 and CDR2: MNHNS and SASEGT. This CDR3 region has 15 residues. CDR3 loop: CASSIAGVGTGELFF. CDR3 bases: TGTGCCAGCAGCATAGCGGGAGTAGGTACCGGGGAGCTGTTTTTT.

This chain uses TRBV27 with TRBJ1-1; 7 nucleotides line up with TRBD1. This CDR3 is 13 amino acids long. The V segment lost 4 bases and the J segment 10 bases; nucleotides outside the gene matches: 9. Germline lookup yields CDR1 MNHEY and CDR2 SMNVEV (reference sequence). This CDR3 is CASSWLGGSGAFF. The CDR3 DNA is TGTGCCAGCAGTTGGTTAGGGGGCTCAGGAGCTTTCTTT.

V and J are TRBV4-1 and TRBJ2-3; TRBD1 or TRBD2 may be the D gene (5 bases each). CDR1 and CDR2 (germline): MGHRA, YSYEKL. CDR3 size: 15 residues. Trimming cost V 1 base and J 1 base, with 9 bases left between them. The DNA of the CDR3 is TGCGCCAGCAGCCAAGCCCAGGGAGGCACAGATACGCAGTATTTT. It codes for CASSQAQGGTDTQYF.

The CDR3 spells CASSLGQGVRQETQYF. CDR3 bases: TGTGCCAGCAGCTTAGGGCAGGGGGTAAGACAAGAGACCCAGTACTTC. The J gene is TRBJ2-5, the V gene TRBV7-2; TRBD1 matches 7 bases. The ends lost 1 base at V and 2 bases at J; junction bases unmatched: 7. The CDR3 loop spans 16 amino acids. Germline assignment: CDR1 SGHTA and CDR2 FQGNSA.